The 14 T cell receptor beta chains below come from one sample, sequenced in a study of tumor-infiltrating lymphocytes in localized non-small cell lung cancer. Only in-frame clones appear in the TCRdb table, and some are missing; sequencing was by immunoSEQ multiplex PCR. Here the sample spans 10,000 to 15,000 clones, 82% being singletons. Sequenced sample: uninvolved lung tissue not adjacent to the tumor. All receptors derive from a human donor with non-small cell lung cancer.

This clone occurred a few times. The CDR3 loop reads CAISGTGGNQPQHF. The DNA of the CDR3 is TGTGCCATCAGTGGGACAGGGGGCAATCAGCCCCAGCATTTT. This rearrangement joins TRBV10-3 to TRBJ1-5, with 9 positions matching TRBD1. Germline V lookup: CDR1 ENHRY, CDR2 SYGVKD. The CDR3 covers 14 residues. V trimming: 4 bases; J trimming: 2 bases; junction bases outside the gene matches: 0.

This chain uses TRBV9 with TRBJ1-6; 7 bases agree with TRBD1. The germline V gene has CDR1 SGDLS and CDR2 YYNGEE. V lost 3 bases and J lost 11; bases outside the gene matches: 11. The CDR3 sequence is 15 residues long. The CDR3 DNA sequence: TGTGCCAGCAGCGCCCGGACAGGAGAAGGGACACCCCTCCACTTT. Translating gives CASSARTGEGTPLHF.

The V call is TRBV29-1, the J call TRBJ2-1, with D tentatively TRBD1 (5 bases). Germline V CDR1 and CDR2: SQVTM, ANQGSEA. Trimming removed 4 bases from V and 8 bases from J, with 9 bases in between. This CDR3 is built from 11 residues. The CDR3 nucleotides read TGCAGCGTTGCAGGGATAGATGAGCAGTTCTTC. Translating it yields CSVAGIDEQFF.

This clone showed up just a few times. V usage is TRBV6-6 and J usage is TRBJ1-5, with 10 nucleotides matching TRBD1. Germline assignment: CDR1 MNHNY and CDR2 SVGAGI (reference sequence). The V and J ends lost 5 bases and 0 bases, in that order; junction bases with no gene match: 1. The CDR3 spans 15 residues. The CDR3 reads CASSDRGRSNQPQHF. As DNA, the CDR3 is TGTGCCAGCAGTGACAGGGGGCGTAGCAATCAGCCCCAGCATTTT.

The rearrangement uses TRBV4-3 and TRBJ1-2; 9 bases are a match to TRBD1. The germline CDR1 and CDR2 sequences are LGHNA and YSLEER. The CDR3 is 15 residues long. V lost 2 bases to trimming and J lost 4 bases; unmatched junction nucleotides: 5. The CDR3 is CASSQSETGGYGYTF. The DNA for the CDR3 is TGCGCCAGCAGCCAATCGGAGACAGGGGGCTATGGCTACACCTTC.

The V call is TRBV5-4, the J call TRBJ2-1; 7 nucleotides line up with TRBD2. With 4 bases clipped from V and 3 bases from J, the junction kept 10 bases outside the gene matches. Looked up from germline, CDR1 is SGHNT and CDR2 is YYREEE (reference sequence). The CDR3 spans 16 residues. The CDR3 loop reads CASSQSGATLYNEQFF. CDR3 DNA sequence: TGTGCCAGCAGCCAGAGCGGGGCTACACTCTACAATGAGCAGTTCTTC.

The rearrangement links TRBV5-1 to TRBJ2-3; D may be TRBD1 or TRBD2 (5 bases each). The CDR3 has 14 amino acids. V dropped 2 bases and J dropped 2 bases, with 9 bases sitting between them. Germline V gene sequence: CDR1 SGHRS, CDR2 YFSETQ. The CDR3 sequence: CASSFGDATDTQYF. CDR3 nucleotide sequence: TGCGCCAGCAGCTTCGGGGACGCCACAGATACGCAGTATTTT. Full variable domain (remainder filled in from reference TRBV5-1 and TRBJ2-3): KAGVTQTPRYLIKTRGQQVTLSCSPISGHRSVSWYQQTPGQGLQFLFEYFSETQRNKGNFPGRFSGRQFSNSRSEMNVSTLELGDSALYLCASSFGDATDTQYFGPGTRLTVL.

J is TRBJ2-6 and V is TRBV5-1; D is uncertain. V was trimmed by 5 bases and J by 3 bases, leaving 9 bases between them. This CDR3 is built from 14 residues. The germline V gene encodes CDR1 SGHRS and CDR2 YFSETQ. CDR3 loop: CASRLGLGANVLTF. In nucleotides, the CDR3 is TGCGCCAGCAGACTGGGTCTTGGGGCCAACGTCCTGACTTTC.

V and J are TRBV7-2 and TRBJ2-1; maybe TRBD2 (5 bases). V dropped 3 bases and J dropped 7 bases, with 13 bases sitting between them. This CDR3 has 14 residues. The germline CDR1 and CDR2 sequences are SGHTA and FQGNSA. Here the CDR3 reads CASSFGAVGNEQFF. DNA for the CDR3: TGTGCCAGCAGCTTTGGAGCGGTGGGGAATGAGCAGTTCTTC.

V and J are TRBV6-1 and TRBJ2-3, with 7 positions matching TRBD2. V shed 6 bases and J 10 bases; nucleotides not matched to a gene: 4. CDR3 length: 11 residues. Germline V lookup: CDR1 MNHNS, CDR2 SASEGT. The DNA for the CDR3 is TGTGCCAGCAGCGAGGGAGGGTCGCAGTATTTT. This codes for CASSEGGSQYF.

In this sample, this clone turned up once. The rearrangement joins TRBV7-2 to TRBJ2-3; the D is unclear. With 6 bases removed from V and 5 bases from J, the gap between germline ends came to 12 bases. Germline loops: CDR1 SGHTA, CDR2 FQGNSA. The CDR3 spans 13 residues. CDR3 residues: CASSFPFGDTQYF. The CDR3 DNA is TGTGCCAGCAGTTTCCCTTTCGGAGATACGCAGTATTTT.

This clone turned up a few times. The V and J genes are TRBV6-6 and TRBJ2-1; D not certain. This CDR3 has 13 amino acids. Germline V gives CDR1 MNHNY, CDR2 SVGAGI (reference sequence). V was shortened by 5 bases and J by 5 bases, with 10 bases between the two germline ends. DNA of the CDR3: TGTGCCAGCAGTAATACGATTAACAATGAGCAGTTCTTC. Translated: CASSNTINNEQFF.

The chain couples TRBV27 to TRBJ2-7; TRBD2 aligns across 9 bases. V trimming: 5 bases; J trimming: 4 bases; junction bases outside the gene matches: 12. This CDR3 comprises 16 residues. Germline V gives CDR1 MNHEY, CDR2 SMNVEV (reference sequence). This CDR3 reads CASSPGGAGGVYEQYF. CDR3 coding DNA: TGTGCCAGCAGTCCGGGGGGAGCGGGGGGAGTTTACGAGCAGTACTTC.

The gene calls are TRBV9 and TRBJ2-3; 7 bases agree with TRBD2. The CDR3 is made up of 17 amino acids. Per germline, CDR1 SGDLS and CDR2 YYNGEE. V trimming: 2 bases; J trimming: 1 base; junction bases outside the gene matches: 10. CDR3 nucleotides: TGTGCCAGCAGCGTTCTGTCGGGACTAAAGGGCACAGATACGCAGTATTTT. Translation gives CASSVLSGLKGTDTQYF. Looking up the rest from reference TRBV9 and TRBJ2-3 gives the full variable domain: DSGVTQTPKHLITATGQRVTLRCSPRSGDLSVYWYQQSLDQGLQFLIQYYNGEERAKGNILERFSAQQFPDLHSELNLSSLELGDSALYFCASSVLSGLKGTDTQYFGPGTRLTVL.